The rows below give T cell receptor beta chains drawn from one sample of a study of blood T cell repertoires in COVID-19. Only in-frame clones appear in the TCRdb table, and some are missing; sequencing was by immunoSEQ multiplex PCR. The profile shows about 98,000 clones, around 81% of them singletons. The specimen sequenced was peripheral blood. The source of these receptors is a man aged 60-69 years with acute or convalescent COVID-19. Each CDR3 is given with its conserved first and last residue. The D gene is left open where the match is weak. Not all rows give a size; the values are once, few, many and, for expanded clones, a class.

v_gene	abundance	d_gene	j_gene	CDR3aa	CDR3nt
TRBV6-2/TRBV6-3	-	TRBD2	TRBJ2-1	CASSDLPGTSAYNEQFF	TGTGCCAGCAGCGACCTCCCCGGGACTAGCGCTTACAATGAGCAGTTCTTC
TRBV3-1/TRBV3-2	few	TRBD1	TRBJ1-4	CASSHPGQGEEKLFF	TGTGCCAGCAGCCACCCGGGACAGGGGGAAGAAAAACTGTTTTTT
TRBV2	-	-	TRBJ1-1	CASMREQSNTEAFF	TGTGCCAGCATGAGGGAACAGTCGAACACTGAAGCTTTCTTT
TRBV7-8	few	-	TRBJ2-7	CASSLAREYEQYF	TGTGCCAGCAGCTTAGCCAGGGAATACGAGCAGTACTTC
TRBV7-9	-	TRBD1	TRBJ1-1	CASSLSRTGARTEAFF	TGTGCCAGCAGCTTATCTCGGACAGGCGCACGCACTGAAGCTTTCTTT
TRBV7-2	-	-	TRBJ2-1	CASSLGYSGLGGREQFF	TGTGCCAGCAGCTTAGGGTATAGCGGTCTGGGTGGGAGAGAGCAGTTCTTC
TRBV27	few	-	TRBJ1-2	CASSPSGGYYGYTF	TGTGCCAGCAGTCCATCGGGAGGGTATTATGGCTACACCTTC
TRBV6-5	-	TRBD1	TRBJ1-4	CASSYRGRSEKLFF	TGTGCCAGCAGCTACAGGGGGCGCAGTGAAAAACTGTTTTTT
TRBV27	-	-	TRBJ1-5	CASSLSDSLRQPQHF	TGTGCCAGCAGTTTATCGGACAGCTTGAGGCAGCCCCAGCATTTT
TRBV29-1	-	-	TRBJ1-1	CSVERRTEAFF	TGCAGCGTTGAAAGGCGGACTGAAGCTTTCTTT
TRBV25-1	-	TRBD1	TRBJ1-6	CASKPTGGVLPLHF	TGTGCCAGCAAACCGACAGGGGGAGTTCTACCCCTCCACTTT
TRBV10-1	-	TRBD2	TRBJ2-3	CASSEWTSPSKQYF	TGCGCCAGCAGTGAGTGGACTAGCCCGAGTAAGCAGTATTTT
TRBV7-8	-	-	TRBJ2-3	CASSSPGHRFSTDTQYF	TGTGCCAGCAGCTCTCCGGGACACCGATTTAGCACAGATACGCAGTATTTT
TRBV6-5	-	TRBD1	TRBJ2-5	CASSYSGQGETQYF	TGTGCCAGCAGTTACTCCGGACAGGGGGAGACCCAGTACTTC
TRBV3-1/TRBV3-2	few	TRBD2	TRBJ2-5	CASSRRGRVLQETQYF	TGTGCCAGCAGCCGGCGCGGGAGGGTCCTCCAAGAGACCCAGTACTTC
TRBV7-8	-	-	TRBJ2-2	CASSLVVPGGELFF	TGTGCCAGCAGCTTAGTCGTGCCGGGCGGGGAGCTGTTTTTT
TRBV7-2	-	-	TRBJ2-2	CASSLYRVLESGELFF	TGTGCCAGCAGCTTATACAGGGTTTTAGAATCCGGGGAGCTGTTTTTT
TRBV6-1	many	-	TRBJ2-2	CASNIDSVTGELFF	TGTGCCAGCAATATAGACTCGGTCACCGGGGAGCTGTTTTTT
TRBV24-1	-	-	TRBJ2-1	CATSDLSPSSYNEQFF	TGTGCCACCAGTGATTTGTCCCCTAGCTCCTACAATGAGCAGTTCTTC
TRBV7-2	few	-	TRBJ1-5	CASSPDRLGNQPQHF	TGTGCCAGCAGCCCGGACAGACTCGGCAATCAGCCCCAGCATTTT
TRBV5-1	-	-	TRBJ1-1	CASSLTANTEAFF	TGCGCCAGCAGCTTGACAGCGAACACTGAAGCTTTCTTT
TRBV19	-	-	TRBJ1-1	CASSTGTTANTEAFF	TGTGCCAGTAGTACCGGGACAACTGCCAACACTGAAGCTTTCTTT
TRBV7-2	-	TRBD2	TRBJ2-1	CASSSLGLAGGDEQFF	TGTGCCAGCAGCTCGTTGGGACTAGCGGGAGGGGATGAGCAGTTCTTC
TRBV7-3	once	-	TRBJ2-2	CASSPQASNTGELFF	TGTGCCAGCAGCCCCCAGGCCTCAAACACCGGGGAGCTGTTTTTT
TRBV3-1/TRBV3-2	-	TRBD1	TRBJ1-1	CASSPTTPGQGTGAFF	TGTGCCAGCAGCCCAACCACCCCGGGACAGGGAACGGGAGCTTTCTTT
TRBV5-6	-	-	TRBJ1-3	CASTLGPNTAGNTIYF	TGTGCCAGCACCCTGGGCCCCAACACTGCTGGAAACACCATATATTTT
TRBV5-1	-	TRBD1	TRBJ1-5	CASSPGGYNQPQHF	TGCGCCAGCAGCCCAGGGGGCTACAATCAGCCCCAGCATTTT
TRBV4-1	few	TRBD1	TRBJ2-7	CASSPRDRTYEQYF	TGCGCCAGCAGCCCCCGGGACAGAACCTACGAGCAGTACTTC
TRBV5-4	-	-	TRBJ1-2	CASSLFAAEGYGYTF	TGTGCCAGCAGCTTGTTTGCCGCGGAAGGCTATGGCTACACCTTC
TRBV11-2	-	-	TRBJ2-1	CASSSQSSGAYNEQFF	TGTGCCAGCAGCTCCCAGTCCAGCGGAGCCTACAATGAGCAGTTCTTC
TRBV4-1	-	-	TRBJ2-5	CASSQAFDFRETQYF	TGCGCCAGCAGCCAAGCATTTGACTTCCGAGAGACCCAGTACTTC
TRBV6-5	-	TRBD1	TRBJ2-2	CASSYLDRASTGELFF	TGTGCCAGCAGTTACCTGGACAGGGCGTCCACCGGGGAGCTGTTTTTT
TRBV24-1	-	-	TRBJ1-3	CATRGKQDLSGNTIYF	TGTGCCACCAGGGGGAAACAGGATCTCTCTGGAAACACCATATATTTT
TRBV3-1/TRBV3-2	-	TRBD1	TRBJ1-5	CASSQSGTGGARNQPQHF	TGTGCCAGCAGCCAATCCGGGACAGGGGGCGCGCGCAATCAGCCCCAGCATTTT
TRBV2	-	-	TRBJ2-7	CASSIPGVTYEQYF	TGTGCCAGCAGTATCCCGGGGGTCACCTACGAGCAGTACTTC
TRBV3-1/TRBV3-2	-	-	TRBJ2-6	CASSLDSFSSGANVLTF	TGTGCCAGCAGCCTCGACAGCTTCAGCTCTGGGGCCAACGTCCTGACTTTC
TRBV5-1	-	-	TRBJ1-4	CASRQTVDGEKLFF	TGCGCCAGCAGACAGACAGTGGATGGTGAAAAACTGTTTTTT
TRBV2	many	TRBD2	TRBJ2-1	CASNGRLAGGNEQFF	TGTGCCAGCAACGGTAGGCTAGCGGGGGGCAATGAGCAGTTCTTC
TRBV9	-	TRBD1	TRBJ2-7	CASSVDGQGMDEQYF	TGTGCCAGCAGCGTAGATGGACAGGGGATGGACGAGCAGTACTTC
TRBV4-2	-	-	TRBJ1-1	CASSQPNSGEAFF	TGTGCCAGCAGCCAACCGAATTCAGGTGAAGCTTTCTTT
TRBV2	-	TRBD2	TRBJ2-2	CASGRMGSGGFTGELFF	TGTGCCAGCGGTAGAATGGGGAGCGGGGGGTTCACCGGGGAGCTGTTTTTT
TRBV5-5	-	-	TRBJ2-5	CASSSRRTFQETQYF	TGTGCCAGCAGTTCAAGGCGGACTTTTCAAGAGACCCAGTACTTC
TRBV5-1	-	TRBD1	TRBJ1-1	CASSSGTGVTNTEAFF	TGCGCCAGCAGCTCCGGGACAGGGGTTACGAACACTGAAGCTTTCTTT
TRBV15	-	-	TRBJ1-2	CATSRGSGNGYTF	TGTGCCACCAGCAGAGGGTCAGGGAACGGCTACACCTTC
TRBV15	-	TRBD1	TRBJ1-1	CATSIGQGRTEAFF	TGTGCCACCAGCATTGGACAGGGGAGGACTGAAGCTTTCTTT
TRBV18	-	TRBD1	TRBJ1-1	CASSPGQVGFGTEAFF	TGTGCCAGCTCACCGGGACAGGTGGGTTTTGGAACTGAAGCTTTCTTT
TRBV7-9	-	TRBD1	TRBJ2-1	CASRPTGGWQFF	TGTGCCAGCAGACCGACAGGGGGCTGGCAGTTCTTC
TRBV28	-	TRBD1	TRBJ1-1	CASSLRDRGVAFF	TGTGCCAGCAGTTTAAGGGACAGGGGTGTAGCTTTCTTT
TRBV10-1	-	-	TRBJ2-7	CASSESGNRDEQYF	TGCGCCAGCAGTGAGTCGGGTAACAGGGACGAGCAGTACTTC
TRBV6-5	once	-	TRBJ1-1	CASSYGGVITEAFF	TGTGCCAGCAGTTACGGGGGGGTAATTACTGAAGCTTTCTTT
TRBV11-2	-	TRBD2	TRBJ2-3	CASSTPTSAGGTQYF	TGTGCCAGCAGCACCCCGACTAGCGCCGGAGGTACGCAGTATTTT
TRBV2	-	-	TRBJ1-2	CASIPAVANYGYTF	TGTGCCAGCATTCCCGCGGTGGCAAACTATGGCTACACCTTC
TRBV12-3/TRBV12-4	-	TRBD2	TRBJ2-5	CASRGGETQYF	TGTGCCAGCAGGGGGGGGGAGACCCAGTACTTC